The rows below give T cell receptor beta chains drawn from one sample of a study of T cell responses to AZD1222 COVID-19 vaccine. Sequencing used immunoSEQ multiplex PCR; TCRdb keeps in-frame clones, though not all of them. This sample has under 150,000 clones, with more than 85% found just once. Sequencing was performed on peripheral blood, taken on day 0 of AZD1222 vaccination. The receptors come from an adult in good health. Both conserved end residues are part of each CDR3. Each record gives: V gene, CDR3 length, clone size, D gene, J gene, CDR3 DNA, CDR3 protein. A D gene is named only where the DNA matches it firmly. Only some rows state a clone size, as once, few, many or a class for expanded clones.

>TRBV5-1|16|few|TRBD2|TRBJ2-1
TGCGCCAGCAGCAGTTTAGCGGGGGGTATTGGGAATGAGCAGTTCTTC
CASSSLAGGIGNEQFF
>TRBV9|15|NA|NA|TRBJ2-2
TGTGCCAGCAAACCCACGGCAGGGGACACCGGGGAGCTGTTTTTT
CASKPTAGDTGELFF
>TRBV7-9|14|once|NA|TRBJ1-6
TGTGCCAGCAGCTTAACTGGGGTTAATTCACCCCTCCACTTT
CASSLTGVNSPLHF
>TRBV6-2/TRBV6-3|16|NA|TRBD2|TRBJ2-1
TGTGCCAGCAGTTACTCCTCGGGACTAGTCGGTAATGAGCAGTTCTTC
CASSYSSGLVGNEQFF
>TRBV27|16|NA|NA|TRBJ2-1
TGTGCCAGCAGTCCCCTGGGAGGGGGCAGATACAATGAGCAGTTCTTC
CASSPLGGGRYNEQFF
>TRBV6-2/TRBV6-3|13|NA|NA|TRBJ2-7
TGTGCCAGCAGTTCAAGGGACAACCACGAGCAGTACTTC
CASSSRDNHEQYF
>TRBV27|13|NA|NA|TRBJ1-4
TGTGCCAGCCGCGGGGTTTTAGGTGAAAAACTGTTTTTT
CASRGVLGEKLFF
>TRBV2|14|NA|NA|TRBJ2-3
TGTGCCAGCAATGCGGCCGGACTGACAGATACGCAGTATTTT
CASNAAGLTDTQYF
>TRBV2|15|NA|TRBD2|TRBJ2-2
TGTGCCAGCAGTGGGACTAGCGGTAACACCGGGGAGCTGTTTTTT
CASSGTSGNTGELFF
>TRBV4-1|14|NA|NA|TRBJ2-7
TGCGCCAGCAGCCAGGGTCCGGGTGTCTACGAGCAGTACTTC
CASSQGPGVYEQYF
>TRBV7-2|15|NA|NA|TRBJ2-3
TGTGCCAGCAGCTTCCCGACCCGAGGGGCAGATACGCAGTATTTT
CASSFPTRGADTQYF
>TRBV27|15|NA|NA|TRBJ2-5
TGTGCCAGCAGGACCGAGTGGGGGGGCTTCGGGACCCAGTACTTC
CASRTEWGGFGTQYF
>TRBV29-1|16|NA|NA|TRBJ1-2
TGCAGCGTTGAAGATAAATCGCTGGTGGCTAACTATGGCTACACCTTC
CSVEDKSLVANYGYTF
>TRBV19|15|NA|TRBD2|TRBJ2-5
TGTGCCAGTAGTATGGAGGGGACTACGGTAGAGACCCAGTACTTC
CASSMEGTTVETQYF
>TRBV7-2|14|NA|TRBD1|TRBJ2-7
TGTGCCAGCAGCCCGGGACAGGGGGCCTACGAGCAGTACTTC
CASSPGQGAYEQYF
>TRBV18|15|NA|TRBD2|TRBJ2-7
TGTGCCAGCTCACGACTAGCGGGAGAGGGATACGAGCAGTACTTC
CASSRLAGEGYEQYF